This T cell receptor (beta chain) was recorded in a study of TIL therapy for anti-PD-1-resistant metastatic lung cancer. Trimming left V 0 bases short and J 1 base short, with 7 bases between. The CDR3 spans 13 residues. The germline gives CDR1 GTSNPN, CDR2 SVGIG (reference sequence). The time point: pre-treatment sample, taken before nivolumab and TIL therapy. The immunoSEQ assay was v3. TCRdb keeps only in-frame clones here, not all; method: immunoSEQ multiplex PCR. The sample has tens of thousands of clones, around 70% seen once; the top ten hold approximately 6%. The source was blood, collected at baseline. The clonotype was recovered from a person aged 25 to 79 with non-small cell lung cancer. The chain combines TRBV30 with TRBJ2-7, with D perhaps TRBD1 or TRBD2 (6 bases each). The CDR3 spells CAWSVGGSYEQYF. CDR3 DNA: TGTGCCTGGAGTGTAGGGGGGTCCTACGAGCAGTACTTC.